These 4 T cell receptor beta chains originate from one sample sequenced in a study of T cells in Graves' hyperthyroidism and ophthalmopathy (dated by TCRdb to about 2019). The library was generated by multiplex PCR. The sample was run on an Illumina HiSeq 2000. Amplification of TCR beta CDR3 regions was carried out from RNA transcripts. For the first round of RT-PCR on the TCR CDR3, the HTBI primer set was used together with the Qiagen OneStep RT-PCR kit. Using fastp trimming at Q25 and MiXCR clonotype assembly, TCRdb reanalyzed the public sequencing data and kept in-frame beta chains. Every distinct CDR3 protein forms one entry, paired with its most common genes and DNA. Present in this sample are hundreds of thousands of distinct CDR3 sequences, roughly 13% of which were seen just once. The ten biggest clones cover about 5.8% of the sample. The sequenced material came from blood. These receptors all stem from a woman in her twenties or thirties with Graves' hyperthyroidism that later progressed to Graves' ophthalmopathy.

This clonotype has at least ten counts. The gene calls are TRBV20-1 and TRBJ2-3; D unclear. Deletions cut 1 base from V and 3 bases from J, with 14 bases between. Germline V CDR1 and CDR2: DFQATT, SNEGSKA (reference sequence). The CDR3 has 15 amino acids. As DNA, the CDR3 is TGCAGTGCTAGAGCTTCTACCCTGCCGACAGATACGCAGTATTTT. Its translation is CSARASTLPTDTQYF.

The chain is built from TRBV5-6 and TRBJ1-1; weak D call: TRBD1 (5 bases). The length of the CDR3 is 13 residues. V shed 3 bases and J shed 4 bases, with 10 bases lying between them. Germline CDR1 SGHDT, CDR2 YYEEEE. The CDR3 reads CASSSAQGTEAFF. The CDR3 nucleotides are TGTGCCAGCAGCTCAGCTCAGGGCACTGAAGCTTTCTTT. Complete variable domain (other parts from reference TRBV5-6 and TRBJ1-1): DAGVTQSPTHLIKTRGQQVTLRCSPKSGHDTVSWYQQALGQGPQFIFQYYEEEERQRGNFPDRFSGHQFPNYSSELNVNALLLGDSALYLCASSSAQGTEAFFGQGTRLTVV.

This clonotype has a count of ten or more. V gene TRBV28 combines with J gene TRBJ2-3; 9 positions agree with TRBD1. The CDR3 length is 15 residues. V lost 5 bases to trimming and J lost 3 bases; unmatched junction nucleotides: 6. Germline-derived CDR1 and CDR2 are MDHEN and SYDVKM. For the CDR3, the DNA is TGTGCCAGCAGTCCCCCGGGACAGGGTACAGATACGCAGTATTTT. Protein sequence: CASSPPGQGTDTQYF.

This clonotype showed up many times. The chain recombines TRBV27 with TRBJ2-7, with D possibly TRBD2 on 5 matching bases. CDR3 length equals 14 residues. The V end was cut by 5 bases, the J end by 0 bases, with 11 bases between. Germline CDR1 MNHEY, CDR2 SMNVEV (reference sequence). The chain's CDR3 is CASSAMGSSYEQYF. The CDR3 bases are TGTGCCAGCAGTGCTATGGGGAGCTCCTACGAGCAGTACTTC.